This T cell receptor beta chain comes out of a study of Ad26.COV2.S vaccination and SARS-CoV-2 variants. Study details: Intramuscular Ad26.COV2.S doses were given once or twice, 56 days apart.

The length of the CDR3 is 12 residues. V shed 6 bases and J shed 6 bases, with 9 bases lying between them. The germline V gene encodes CDR1 SNHLY and CDR2 FYNNEI. Turning to this clone: Its antigen remains unknown.

Assay: immunoSEQ multiplex PCR; the TCRdb copy retains only in-frame clones and omits some. The data contain fewer than 800,000 clones, 89% of them seen just once; the ten biggest clones take up about 1.5%. Treatment given: some 19 received Ad26.COV2.S at low or high dose, single or two shots; five or six received placebo; per-sample allocation not given. Each sample was drawn 63 days after the first injection (of vaccine or placebo). The study's findings and limits: People who got the vaccine had more spike-specific TCR breadth than people who got placebo.

This chain connects TRBV2 to TRBJ2-1; D might be TRBD2 (5 bases). The receptor's source is a person between 18 and 65 years old who received the Ad26.COV2.S COVID-19 vaccine or a placebo. The sample here was peripheral blood, taken in a trial of Ad26.COV2.S vaccine versus placebo. CDR3 nucleotide sequence: TGTGCCAGCAGAGGAGGAGGCAATGAGCAGTTCTTC. This codes for CASRGGGNEQFF. The whole variable domain, remainder taken from reference TRBV2 and TRBJ2-1, is EPEVTQTPSHQVTQMGQEVILRCVPISNHLYFYWYRQILGQKVEFLVSFYNNEISEKSEIFDDQFSVERPDGSNFTLKIRSTKLEDSAMYFCASRGGGNEQFFGPGTRLTVL.